Described below is a single TCR beta chain sequence and its context. The target antigen is unknown. These data come from a study of T-cell memory formation after mild COVID-19. Study background: Largely donor-specific sequence clusters came from two donors.

V was cut by 1 base and J by 6 bases, with 16 bases left in between. Germline loops: CDR1 SGHDN, CDR2 FVKESK. This CDR3 has 16 amino acids. The study's findings and limits: CD4/CD8 balance held among clones contracting day 15 to 85, and later expanders leaned CD4+. Detection of some responders pre-infection suggested pre-existing cross-reactive memory T cells participated.

5'RACE with constant-segment primers yielded barcoded, UMI-tagged TCR alpha and TCR beta cDNA libraries. TCRdb fed the 5' RACE reads into MiXCR, producing one record per CDR3 protein. Of 120,000 or so distinct CDR3 sequences in the sample, about 6.5% were seen once. The chain couples TRBV14 to TRBJ2-1, with D unresolved. Sequencing was performed on PBMCs or a T cell subset sorted from them (not recorded which). The sequence was obtained from an adult woman who had mild COVID-19 (a few samples of this study predate the infection). Cell type and time point are not known. The CDR3 here is CASSQGERNWSNEQFF. The CDR3 coding sequence is TGTGCCAGCAGCCAAGGCGAAAGGAATTGGTCCAATGAGCAGTTCTTC.